This note documents a single T cell receptor (beta chain) sequence. The data stem from a study of blood T cell repertoires in COVID-19. Enrollment of patients from Seattle took place during active infection, with longitudinal follow-up. Sequencing was performed with immunoSEQ multiplex PCR; in TCRdb, only in-frame clones are kept and a portion is missing. Of approximately 270,000 clones in the sample, around 85% were seen once. This CDR3 is built from 13 residues. Looked up from germline, CDR1 is GTSNPN and CDR2 is SVGIG (reference sequence). Trimming pared 8 bases from V and 3 bases from J, leaving 14 bases between.

Sequenced input: peripheral blood. The rearrangement links TRBV30 to TRBJ1-5, with D possibly TRBD1 on 5 matching bases. The clonotype was recovered from a human donor with COVID-19, enrolled during active disease. The donor label of this sample is uncertain. The CDR3 DNA sequence: TGTGCCGGACGGGGGAGCCCCAATCAGCCCCAGCATTTT. This sequence encodes CAGRGSPNQPQHF.